The rows below give T cell receptor beta chains drawn from one sample of a study of siplizumab effects on memory and regulatory T cells. Only in-frame clones appear in the TCRdb table, and some are missing; sequencing was by immunoSEQ multiplex PCR. The sample holds some 97,000 clones; 85% to 95% are singletons and the top ten take approximately 0.61%. The sample taken for sequencing was Tregs sorted from blood. The receptor set was obtained from a human donor in good health. CDR3s include the opening cysteine and the closing phenylalanine or tryptophan. The D gene is left open where the match is weak. Rows may omit the clone size; those that give it use once, few, many or a size class.

>16|NA|TRBV7-6|NA|TRBJ2-1
TGTGCCAGCAGCACGGGGGAGGCCTACACCCGCAATGAGCAGTTCTTC
CASSTGEAYTRNEQFF
>12|TRBD1|TRBV29-1|NA|TRBJ2-1
TGCAGCGCAAAAAGACAGGGGCCAAGAGTGTTCTTC
CSAKRQGPRVFF
>17|NA|TRBV15|NA|TRBJ1-5
TGTGCCACCAGCAGAGGGGGCAGGGGAGGTAACAATCAGCCCCAGCATTTT
CATSRGGRGGNNQPQHF
>11|NA|TRBV5-1|NA|TRBJ2-1
TGCGCCAGCAGCGCAGGAGTCGAGCAGTTCTTC
CASSAGVEQFF
>16|TRBD1|TRBV10-3|NA|TRBJ2-1
TGTGCCATCAGTGAGTCTTCAGGGGGCGCCGGGGGTGAGCAGTTCTTC
CAISESSGGAGGEQFF
>16|TRBD2|TRBV4-1|NA|TRBJ2-5
TGCGCCAGCAGCCAAGGAAGGGCGGGAGGGCAAGAGACCCAGTACTTC
CASSQGRAGGQETQYF
>15|NA|TRBV5-1|NA|TRBJ1-1
TGCGCCAGCAGCTCGACGTCCTCTCCGAGGACTGAAGCTTTCTTT
CASSSTSSPRTEAFF
>13|NA|TRBV5-4|few|TRBJ1-2
TGTGCCAGCAGCTTCGGAGAGCGCTATGGCTACACCTTC
CASSFGERYGYTF
>16|NA|TRBV15|NA|TRBJ1-2
TGTGCCACCAGCAGAACCTACAGGACTCAGGGCTATGGCTACACCTTC
CATSRTYRTQGYGYTF
>15|TRBD1|TRBV5-4|NA|TRBJ2-7
TGTGCCAGCAGACCCCGGACAGGGGCCCCGGACGAGCAGTACTTC
CASRPRTGAPDEQYF
>16|NA|TRBV25-1|once|TRBJ2-7
TGTGCCAGCAGTGAATGGGGGGGGCTTGGCTCCTACGAGCAGTACTTC
CASSEWGGLGSYEQYF
>15|TRBD2|TRBV4-1|NA|TRBJ2-5
TGCGCCAGCAGCCAACCCCGGGGGGGGAAAGAGACCCAGTACTTC
CASSQPRGGKETQYF
>13|NA|TRBV11-2|NA|TRBJ2-5
TGTGCCAGCAGCAGACAGAACCAAGAGACCCAGTACTTC
CASSRQNQETQYF
>17|TRBD2|TRBV11-2|NA|TRBJ2-2
TGTGCCAGCAGCTTAAGACTAGCGGGAGGCATCGGCGGGGAGCTGTTTTTT
CASSLRLAGGIGGELFF
>14|TRBD1|TRBV5-4|NA|TRBJ1-2
TGTGCCAGCAGCCATACAGGGGAAGAGTATGGCTACACCTTC
CASSHTGEEYGYTF
>13|NA|TRBV10-1|NA|TRBJ2-1
TGCGCCAGCAGTGGGTCAGGGGAAAATGAGCAGTTCTTC
CASSGSGENEQFF
>16|NA|TRBV18|NA|TRBJ1-6
TGTGCCAGCTCACCTACCGGCGGGTCCTATAATTCACCCCTCCACTTT
CASSPTGGSYNSPLHF
>16|NA|TRBV18|NA|TRBJ1-1
TGTGCCAGCTCACCCTTCTCCGGGACGGTGAACACTGAAGCTTTCTTT
CASSPFSGTVNTEAFF
>16|NA|TRBV23-1|NA|TRBJ2-7
TGCGCCAGCAGACAGAGCCCCATGACCGGATCCTACGAGCAGTACTTC
CASRQSPMTGSYEQYF
>15|NA|TRBV5-1|NA|TRBJ2-1
TGCGCCAGCAGCCCCGGGACACTGTCCTACAATGAGCAGTTCTTC
CASSPGTLSYNEQFF
>13|TRBD2|TRBV30|NA|TRBJ2-7
TGTGCCTGGAGTGTACGGGGGGCCTACGAGCAGTACTTC
CAWSVRGAYEQYF
>17|TRBD2|TRBV2|NA|TRBJ2-2
TGTGCCAGCAGTGCGCGACCGGGACTAGTTTTGACCGGGGAGCTGTTTTTT
CASSARPGLVLTGELFF
>17|TRBD1|TRBV6-4|once|TRBJ2-5
TGTGCCAGCAACCTAGAGGGACAGGGGGGATCTTCGGAGACCCAGTACTTC
CASNLEGQGGSSETQYF
>16|TRBD2|TRBV7-9|NA|TRBJ2-2
TGTGCCAGCAGCCCGCGACTAGCGACTCACACCGGGGAGCTGTTTTTT
CASSPRLATHTGELFF
>20|TRBD1|TRBV6-1|NA|TRBJ1-5
TGTGCCAGCAGTGAAGCCCTTATTCGGGGACAGGGTTCGAGCAATCAGCCCCAGCATTTT
CASSEALIRGQGSSNQPQHF
>13|NA|TRBV5-1|NA|TRBJ2-3
TGCGCCAGCAGCTTGTACAGCACAGATACGCAGTATTTT
CASSLYSTDTQYF
>13|NA|TRBV7-9|NA|TRBJ2-7
TGTGCCAGCAGCTCGGTGGGCCGGGGACGGCCCGACTTC
CASSSVGRGRPDF
>12|TRBD1|TRBV6-5|NA|TRBJ2-7
TGTGCCAGCAACCGACAGGGCTACGAGCAGTACTTC
CASNRQGYEQYF
>16|TRBD2|TRBV25-1|NA|TRBJ2-2
TGTGCCAGCAGCGCTACCGGGACTAGCTTAACCGGGGAGCTGTTTTTT
CASSATGTSLTGELFF
>16|NA|TRBV7-6|NA|TRBJ1-3
TGTGCCAGCAGCTTATACCAGGGGCGAACTGGAAACACCATATATTTT
CASSLYQGRTGNTIYF
>17|TRBD1|TRBV18|NA|TRBJ1-5
TGTGCCAGCTCATCCGGACAGGATAGCTATAGCAATCAGCCCCAGCATTTT
CASSSGQDSYSNQPQHF
>15|NA|TRBV11-2|NA|TRBJ1-1
TGTGCCAGCAGCTTAGGCTGGACACAGAACACTGAAGCTTTCTTT
CASSLGWTQNTEAFF
>15|NA|TRBV19|NA|TRBJ2-7
TGTGCCAGTAGTCAGAGGGGGGGACAGTCCTACGAGCAGTACTTC
CASSQRGGQSYEQYF
>15|TRBD2|TRBV5-1|NA|TRBJ2-7
TGCGCCAGCAGCTTAAACCCGACTAGCGGGAGAGTTGAGTACTTC
CASSLNPTSGRVEYF
>12|NA|TRBV30|NA|TRBJ2-7
TGTGCCTCAAAAAGAGGACCCTACGAGCAGTACTTC
CASKRGPYEQYF
>13|NA|TRBV19|NA|TRBJ1-5
TGTGCCAGTAGTATAGGAGGGGATCAGCCCCAGCATTTT
CASSIGGDQPQHF
>17|NA|TRBV6-1|NA|TRBJ1-5
TGTGCCAGCAGTGCACACTTAAGACAAGGCGTGGGTCAGCCCCAGCATTTT
CASSAHLRQGVGQPQHF
>16|NA|TRBV28|NA|TRBJ2-2
TGTGCCAGCAGCCCGGCGGGCAGGGTGAACACCGGGGAGCTGTTTTTT
CASSPAGRVNTGELFF
>15|NA|TRBV10-2|NA|TRBJ2-1
TGCGCCAGCAGTCAAAGCCGGACGGGCCACAATGAGCAGTTCTTC
CASSQSRTGHNEQFF
>16|NA|TRBV11-1|NA|TRBJ2-1
TGTGCCAGCAGCGGATCCGGGACCCTGGGGTCCAATGAGCAGTTCTTC
CASSGSGTLGSNEQFF
>15|TRBD1|TRBV6-5|NA|TRBJ1-1
TGTGCCAGCAGCCCCGGGAGGGGGCGTGAGACTGAAGCTTTCTTT
CASSPGRGRETEAFF
>14|TRBD1|TRBV29-1|NA|TRBJ2-1
TGCAGCGTTGACGGGACAGGGGGCCTTAATGAGCAGTTCTTC
CSVDGTGGLNEQFF
>14|NA|TRBV6-1|NA|TRBJ2-3
TGTGCCAGCAGTGTATTCACGGGAACAGATACGCAGTATTTT
CASSVFTGTDTQYF
>16|NA|TRBV21-1|NA|TRBJ2-7
TGTGCCAGCAGCAAATTCGGGGGCGACGTACCCTACGAGCAGTACTTC
CASSKFGGDVPYEQYF
>11|NA|TRBV28|few|TRBJ1-4
TGTGCCAGCAGGGGCGGTGAAAAACTGTTTTTT
CASRGGEKLFF